This T cell receptor (beta chain) was profiled in a study of blood T cell repertoires in COVID-19. About the research overall: The study drew acute and convalescent COVID-19 samples from the United States, Italy and Spain.

Per the original methods: Quantification of nucleated cells was approximated via reference gene primer amplification. Profiling relied on immunoSEQ multiplex PCR, and the TCRdb table lists in-frame clones only, not all of them. That table gives V, J and clone size, and the DNA gave D and trimming. The sample has a few hundred thousand clones; 80% to 90% are singletons. The origin of this receptor is a woman aged 50 to 60 with acute or convalescent COVID-19. The material sequenced was peripheral blood.

CDR3 protein: CASSYQIGHDEQYF. The CDR3 DNA reads TGTGCCAGCAGTTACCAAATCGGACACGACGAGCAGTACTTC. The gene calls are TRBV6-5 and TRBJ2-7; maybe TRBD1 (5 bases). Looked up from germline, CDR1 is MNHEY and CDR2 is SVGAGI. Trimming took 2 bases from V and 5 from J, leaving 13 bases between them. There are 14 residues in the CDR3.